The 27 T cell receptor beta chains in this list originate from one sample, sequenced in a study of OX40 agonist ivuxolimab in advanced cancers. The data were produced by immunoSEQ multiplex PCR, yet TCRdb's version contains in-frame clones alone and is incomplete. The sample includes 80,000 or so clones, approximately 86% of them seen just once. This specimen was CD4+ or CD8+ T cells sorted from blood, taken in a trial of the OX40 agonist ivuxolimab. The receptors shown here come from an adult with an advanced solid tumor such as melanoma, head and neck, liver or kidney cancer.

The chain has TRBV6-1 and TRBJ2-7, with TRBD1 matching 11 bases. V was clipped by 2 bases and J by 2 bases; unmatched bases: 5. The CDR3 extends over 16 amino acids. Germline V gene lookup returns CDR1 MNHNS and CDR2 SASEGT. The CDR3 region has the DNA TGTGCCAGCAGTGAACAGGGACAGGGGGGAACCTACGAGCAGTACTTC. This gives the protein CASSEQGQGGTYEQYF.

The rearrangement joins TRBV15 to TRBJ1-2; possibly TRBD1 for D (6 bases). V was trimmed by 0 bases and J by 7 bases, leaving 9 bases between them. The CDR3 length is 13 residues. From germline, CDR1 is LNHNV and CDR2 YYDKDF (reference sequence). CDR3 loop: CATSRDRGFGYTF. The CDR3 nucleotides read TGTGCCACCAGCAGAGACAGGGGATTTGGCTACACCTTC.

The V call is TRBV5-1, the J call TRBJ2-1; 9 bases fit TRBD2. With 5 bases clipped from V and 6 bases from J, the junction kept 9 bases outside the gene matches. This CDR3 has 15 amino acids. Germline CDR1 and CDR2: SGHRS and YFSETQ. CDR3 sequence reads: CASSSSYSGSNEQFF. DNA for the CDR3: TGCGCCAGCAGTTCCTCTTATAGCGGGAGCAATGAGCAGTTCTTC.

This clone was observed once. The V gene is TRBV7-9, the J gene TRBJ1-4, with TRBD1 identical over 8 bases. The CDR3 totals 16 residues. The junction had 10 bases not matched to a gene; V was cut back by 7 bases and J by 3 bases. Germline V CDR1 and CDR2: SEHNR, FQNEAQ (reference sequence). The CDR3 protein is CASNRGELRPNEKLFF. Here the CDR3 DNA reads TGTGCCAGCAACAGGGGGGAACTAAGGCCTAATGAAAAACTGTTTTTT.

The chain uses TRBV9 and TRBJ2-7; 14 positions agree with TRBD2. Germline V gene sequence: CDR1 SGDLS, CDR2 YYNGEE. V trimming: 2 bases; J trimming: 2 bases; junction bases outside the gene matches: 6. The CDR3 covers 17 residues. The CDR3 sequence is CASSVGLAGGLTYEQYF. The CDR3, as DNA: TGTGCCAGCAGCGTTGGACTAGCGGGGGGCCTAACCTACGAGCAGTACTTC.

The chain joins TRBV10-3 to TRBJ2-1; D remains ambiguous. Germline V gene data show CDR1 as ENHRY and CDR2 as SYGVKD. This CDR3 is built from 12 residues. The V gene lost 1 base and the J gene lost 5 bases, with 3 bases spanning the gap. CDR3 coding DNA: TGTGCCATCAGTGAGTTAGACAATGAGCAGTTCTTC. The encoded protein is CAISELDNEQFF.

This clone was detected once. The chain joins TRBV7-2 to TRBJ2-1, with 12 bases lining up with TRBD2. From germline, CDR1 is SGHTA and CDR2 FQGNSA. The ends lost 3 bases at V and 7 bases at J; junction bases unmatched: 7. The CDR3 spans 16 residues. In nucleotides, the CDR3 is TGTGCCAGCAGCTTCCTAGCGGGAGGGGGAGGTAATGAGCAGTTCTTC. Amino acids: CASSFLAGGGGNEQFF.

The chain recombines TRBV5-1 with TRBJ2-5, with TRBD1 as a possible D gene (6 bases). From germline, CDR1 is SGHRS and CDR2 YFSETQ. The length of the CDR3 is 15 residues. Trimming cost V 6 bases and J 2 bases, with 17 bases left between them. The CDR3 loop reads CASKLFGQPQETQYF. In DNA form, the CDR3 reads TGCGCCAGCAAATTATTTGGACAGCCTCAAGAGACCCAGTACTTC.

V and J are TRBV18 and TRBJ2-7; TRBD2 aligns across 9 bases. J was trimmed by 7 bases and V by 3 bases; bases with no gene match: 4. This CDR3 spans 13 amino acids. CDR1 and CDR2 (germline): KGHSH, LQKENI. CDR3: CASSPRLADEQYF. For the CDR3, the DNA is TGTGCCAGCTCACCGAGACTAGCGGATGAGCAGTACTTC.

V and J are TRBV7-2 and TRBJ2-7; 8 positions match TRBD2. This CDR3 is built from 13 residues. Germline lookup yields CDR1 SGHTA and CDR2 FQGNSA. Trimming removed 6 bases from V and 5 bases from J; junction bases left unmatched: 6. CDR3 loop: CASSRSGGDEQYF. In nucleotides, the CDR3 is TGTGCCAGCAGTCGATCGGGGGGGGACGAGCAGTACTTC.

This clone was detected once. The chain is built from TRBV6-1 and TRBJ2-5; the match to TRBD1 covers 7 bases. J gave up 0 bases and V 7 bases, and 8 bases lay outside the gene matches. Germline V gives CDR1 MNHNS, CDR2 SASEGT. The CDR3 runs 15 residues. In DNA, the CDR3 is TGTGCCAGCAAGATCATGACAGGGAACCAAGAGACCCAGTACTTC. It translates to CASKIMTGNQETQYF.

This clone was counted a few times. V gene TRBV20-1 combines with J gene TRBJ2-5; D is undetermined. The CDR3 loop spans 11 amino acids. Germline assignment: CDR1 DFQATT and CDR2 SNEGSKA (reference sequence). The V end was cut by 6 bases, the J end by 6 bases, with 11 bases between. For the CDR3, the DNA is TGCAGTGCCCACTTCGGAAAGACCCAGTACTTC. Protein product: CSAHFGKTQYF.

This sequence joins TRBV18 and TRBJ1-1, with D uncertain. The CDR3 consists of 16 residues. Germline V gives CDR1 KGHSH, CDR2 LQKENI. V gave up 2 bases and J gave up 3 bases, with 16 bases separating them. DNA for the CDR3: TGTGCCAGCTCACCAGCAACTTCGGCAGGCCACACTGAAGCTTTCTTT. This sequence encodes CASSPATSAGHTEAFF.

The chain has TRBV10-3 and TRBJ2-2, with D possibly called TRBD1 or TRBD2 (6 bases each). CDR3 length: 15 amino acids. The germline V gene has CDR1 ENHRY and CDR2 SYGVKD. With 6 bases removed from V and 4 bases from J, the gap between germline ends came to 15 bases. The DNA of the CDR3 is TGTGCCATCAGGTCTTCGGGGGCCGGCACCGGGGAGCTGTTTTTT. This codes for CAIRSSGAGTGELFF.

The chain has TRBV7-8 and TRBJ2-5; tentative D call: TRBD2 (6 bases). Germline V gene lookup returns CDR1 SGHVS and CDR2 FQNEAQ. The CDR3 runs to 14 residues. Trimming removed 2 bases from V and 4 bases from J, with 11 bases in between. CDR3 in DNA: TGTGCCAGCAGCTTAAGGCGGAGGGGAGAGACCCAGTACTTC. Its protein product is CASSLRRRGETQYF.

The chain joins TRBV28 to TRBJ1-1; D is ambiguous. The CDR3 totals 15 residues. Trimming pared 4 bases from V and 4 bases from J, leaving 16 bases between. Germline CDR1 MDHEN, CDR2 SYDVKM. CDR3 amino acids: CASSWAAGLSTEAFF. For the CDR3, the DNA is TGTGCCAGCAGTTGGGCCGCGGGGTTGAGCACTGAAGCTTTCTTT.

The chain recombines TRBV11-3 with TRBJ2-3; a weak D match, TRBD2 (6 bases). This CDR3 comprises 16 residues. CDR1 is SGHNT, CDR2 YENEEA, per germline. V dropped 1 base and J dropped 2 bases, with 13 bases sitting between them. The CDR3 DNA reads as TGTGCCAGCAGCTTAGGGGAGGTAGGGGTCACAGATACGCAGTATTTT. Its translation: CASSLGEVGVTDTQYF.

The V and J genes are TRBV2 and TRBJ2-1; TRBD2 aligns across 8 bases. From germline, CDR1 is SNHLY and CDR2 FYNNEI. Trimming at V came to 6 bases and at J to 8 bases, leaving 15 bases not matched to a gene. This CDR3 is 16 amino acids long. CDR3 DNA: TGTGCCAGCAGCATTTCGACCGGGACTAGTATTTATGAGCAGTTCTTC. The encoded protein is CASSISTGTSIYEQFF.

Of note for this clone: Its ends do not fully match the called genes, so a read error is possible. Additional DNA sequences in this sample encode the identical CDR3. This sequence joins TRBV7-3 and TRBJ2-7; a possible D gene is TRBD2 (6 bases). The CDR3 totals 15 residues. Per the germline V gene, CDR1 is SGHTA and CDR2 is FQGTGA. CDR3 residues: CASSLLAYSSYEQYF. The CDR3 nucleotides read TGTGCCAGCAGCTTACTAGCGTACAGCTCCTACGAGCAATACTTC.

The count of this clone is one. This chain uses TRBV28 with TRBJ1-4; TRBD1 is a possible D gene (5 bases). Trimming removed 1 base at V and 8 bases at J, with 14 bases between. The V gene's germline CDR1 is MDHEN and CDR2 SYDVKM. The CDR3 runs to 15 residues. In nucleotides, the CDR3 is TGTGCCAGCAGTTTATTGATGCCCGAGGGGGAAAAACTGTTTTTT. It encodes CASSLLMPEGEKLFF.

This clone was recorded a few times. The chain combines TRBV11-3 with TRBJ2-3, with 8 bases that match TRBD1. V shed 1 base and J 1 base; nucleotides not matched to a gene: 7. The CDR3 covers 17 residues. CDR1 and CDR2 from the germline V gene are SGHNT and YENEEA. CDR3 in amino acids: CASSLGGQASGTDTQYF. The CDR3 nucleotides read TGTGCCAGCAGCTTAGGGGGACAGGCCTCGGGCACAGATACGCAGTATTTT.

The chain is built from TRBV29-1 and TRBJ1-3, with unresolved D. The CDR3 length is 14 residues. Germline lookup yields CDR1 SQVTM and CDR2 ANQGSEA. V lost 4 bases and J lost 0, with 10 bases in between. CDR3 amino acids: CSVGDHLSGNTIYF. The CDR3 DNA follows: TGCAGCGTTGGTGACCACCTCTCTGGAAACACCATATATTTT.

The chain has TRBV29-1 and TRBJ2-1, with D perhaps matching TRBD2 (7 bases). The germline V gene has CDR1 SQVTM and CDR2 ANQGSEA. CDR3 length equals 12 residues. CDR3 nucleotides: TGCAGTGCCCAGTTAGGGGGGGATGAGCAGTTCTTC. Translation gives CSAQLGGDEQFF.

The gene calls are TRBV7-6 and TRBJ2-7, with D uncertain. V lost 5 bases, J lost 2 bases, and 13 bases lay in between. The CDR3 consists of 14 residues. Germline CDR1 is SGHVS and CDR2 is FNYEAQ. The CDR3 here is CASSPLGTAYEQYF. The CDR3 region has the DNA TGTGCCAGCAGCCCCCTAGGTACGGCCTACGAGCAGTACTTC. The entire variable domain, with the rest obtained from reference TRBV7-6 and TRBJ2-7, is as follows: GAGVSQSPRYKVTKRGQDVALRCDPISGHVSLYWYRQALGQGPEFLTYFNYEAQQDKSGLPNDRFSAERPEGSISTLTIQRTEQRDSAMYRCASSPLGTAYEQYFGPGTRLTVT.

The CDR3 is CASSTYSGLGDGYTF. CDR3 DNA: TGTGCCAGCAGCACCTACAGCGGCCTGGGGGATGGCTACACCTTC. This chain connects TRBV9 to TRBJ1-2, with a tentative D call TRBD1 (5 bases). This CDR3 spans 15 amino acids. Trimming cost V 4 bases and J 6 bases, with 19 bases left between them. Germline values: CDR1 SGDLS, CDR2 YYNGEE.

The chain couples TRBV30 to TRBJ2-4; D is uncertain. V lost 2 bases and J 6 bases, leaving 11 bases between the germline ends. The CDR3 contains 13 residues. Germline V lookup: CDR1 GTSNPN, CDR2 SVGIG (reference sequence). The CDR3 DNA reads as TGTGCCTGGAGTACTGGAGACGGAAACATTCAGTACTTC. This codes for CAWSTGDGNIQYF.

V is TRBV6-6 and J is TRBJ1-1, with no clear D. The CDR3 spans 13 residues. Trimming left V 0 bases short and J 3 bases short, with 5 bases between. Germline lookup yields CDR1 MNHNY and CDR2 SVGAGI (reference sequence). The CDR3 bases are TGTGCCAGCAGTTACTCCATGGACACTGAAGCTTTCTTT. It is translated as CASSYSMDTEAFF.